This entry concerns a single T cell receptor beta chain. This specimen comes from a study of T cells after yellow fever vaccination. By 5'RACE template switching, TCR cDNA was produced, with a universal primer site and UMIs added in the process. TCRdb redid the calling of the 5' RACE reads with MiXCR, one entry per CDR3 protein. The repertoire holds approximately 300,000 distinct CDR3 sequences, with about 10% as singletons. This receptor was identified in a man aged 18 to 30 who received the YFV17D yellow fever vaccine. This specimen was CD4+ T cells sorted from PBMCs, taken 45 days after the yellow fever booster vaccination.

The CDR3 sequence is CASSTPWTGSTEAFF. The CDR3 region has the DNA TGTGCCAGCAGTACCCCCTGGACAGGGAGCACTGAAGCTTTCTTT. V usage is TRBV6-2 or TRBV6-3 and J usage is TRBJ1-1; 8 nucleotides line up with TRBD1. J was trimmed by 4 bases and V by 5 bases; bases with no gene match: 9. CDR1 is MNHEY and CDR2 is SVGEGT in the germline V gene. This CDR3 contains 15 residues.